A single sample is the source of the 10 T cell receptor beta chains below, sequenced in a study of T cells in localized non-small cell lung cancer (dated by TCRdb to 2020 to 2021). The library was prepared using the immunoSEQ multiplex PCR assay. TCRdb's version of the immuneACCESS table is confined to in-frame rearrangements and falls short of the full clone set. An unresolved V gene accounts for under half of the shortfall where checked; the remainder is of unknown origin. The sample contains 2,800 or so clones, 18% of them found a single time. In total, the top ten clones hold 15% to 25% of the sample. The sample consisted of lung tumor tissue, taken before any cancer treatment. These TCRs come from a man between 40 and 75 years old with stage I squamous cell lung carcinoma.

This clone came up a few times. V usage is TRBV7-2 and J usage is TRBJ2-5, with D maybe TRBD2 (6 bases). Trimming pared 5 bases from V and 2 bases from J, leaving 9 bases between. CDR3 length: 13 residues. The germline CDR1 and CDR2 sequences are SGHTA and FQGNSA. The chain's CDR3 is CASSQGTQETQYF. CDR3 bases: TGTGCCAGCAGCCAAGGGACTCAAGAGACCCAGTACTTC. Filled out from reference TRBV7-2 and TRBJ2-5, the complete variable domain reads GAGVSQSPSNKVTEKGKDVELRCDPISGHTALYWYRQSLGQGLEFLIYFQGNSAPDKSGLPSDRFSAERTGGSVSTLTIQRTQQEDSAVYLCASSQGTQETQYFGPGTRLLVL.

The V and J genes are TRBV28 and TRBJ2-6; TRBD1 is a possible D gene (5 bases). The V gene lost 2 bases and the J gene lost 2 bases, with 19 bases spanning the gap. The CDR3 sequence is 19 residues long. The germline V gene encodes CDR1 MDHEN and CDR2 SYDVKM. In DNA form, the CDR3 reads TGTGCCAGCAGTTTAAGGGCAGGGAAGTTAGGGGCTGGGGCCAACGTCCTGACTTTC. Encoded protein: CASSLRAGKLGAGANVLTF.

This clone was recorded only once. The chain combines TRBV19 with TRBJ2-7; D tentatively reads TRBD1 or TRBD2 (5 bases each). Germline V gene data show CDR1 as LNHDA and CDR2 as SQIVND (reference sequence). The V end lost 4 bases, the J end lost 6 bases, and 10 bases lay between the germline ends. The CDR3 extends over 12 amino acids. Here the CDR3 DNA reads TGTGCCAGTAGTACCCGGGACGGCGAGCAGTACTTC. Its translation is CASSTRDGEQYF.

J is TRBJ2-5 and V is TRBV11-3; tentatively, D is TRBD1 (6 bases). Trimming left V 2 bases short and J 3 bases short, with 10 bases between. CDR1 is SGHNT, CDR2 YENEEA, per germline. The CDR3 is 14 residues long. The CDR3 DNA reads TGTGCCAGCAGCTTATCCCGGGACAAAGAGACCCAGTACTTC. This translates into CASSLSRDKETQYF.

The chain couples TRBV5-1 to TRBJ2-1; 12 nucleotides agree with TRBD2. Germline V gene sequence: CDR1 SGHRS, CDR2 YFSETQ. J lost 7 bases, V lost 0 bases, and 8 bases had no gene match. The CDR3 totals 17 residues. The CDR3 region has the DNA TGCGCCAGCAGCTTGGGAGGCACTAGCGGGGGGATTAATGAGCAGTTCTTC. It encodes CASSLGGTSGGINEQFF. Filled out from reference TRBV5-1 and TRBJ2-1, the complete variable domain reads KAGVTQTPRYLIKTRGQQVTLSCSPISGHRSVSWYQQTPGQGLQFLFEYFSETQRNKGNFPGRFSGRQFSNSRSEMNVSTLELGDSALYLCASSLGGTSGGINEQFFGPGTRLTVL.

This clone has just a few counts. The rearrangement uses TRBV11-3 and TRBJ2-6; tentatively, D is TRBD2 (5 bases). CDR1 is SGHNT and CDR2 is YENEEA in the germline V gene. This CDR3 is 19 amino acids long. Trimming pared 1 base from V and 2 bases from J, leaving 18 bases between. The CDR3 protein is CASSLVTGWAGAGANVLTF. CDR3 nucleotides: TGTGCCAGCAGCTTAGTGACCGGTTGGGCCGGGGCTGGGGCCAACGTCCTGACTTTC.

This clone came up a few times. V is TRBV6-8 and J is TRBJ2-1, with D tentatively TRBD1 (7 bases). The CDR3 covers 16 residues. V was pared by 4 bases and J by 6 bases, with 19 bases between. The germline V gene has CDR1 MNHGY and CDR2 SAAAGT. Here the CDR3 reads CASSSPRTGGPNEQFF. The DNA of the CDR3 is TGTGCCAGCAGTTCACCACGGACAGGAGGGCCCAATGAGCAGTTCTTC.

The genes are TRBV6-8 and TRBJ1-5, with D perhaps matching TRBD1 (5 bases). Trimming took 6 bases from V and 9 from J, leaving 12 bases between them. Germline V gene sequence: CDR1 MNHGY, CDR2 SAAAGT. The CDR3 sequence is 12 residues long. Here the CDR3 DNA reads TGTGCCAGCAGGAGCGGTAGGGGGCCCCAGCATTTT. Translation gives CASRSGRGPQHF.

By share, this clone counts as large (0.1 to 1%). The chain links TRBV28 to TRBJ1-1, with a weak D call TRBD1 (6 bases). Germline V lookup: CDR1 MDHEN, CDR2 SYDVKM. CDR3 length: 15 residues. Trimming took off 6 bases at V and 1 base at J, with 15 bases between the two ends. CDR3 protein: CASRLRGRKNTEAFF. The CDR3 nucleotides read TGTGCCAGCAGGCTCAGGGGTCGGAAGAACACTGAAGCTTTCTTT. Combining the CDR3 with reference TRBV28 and TRBJ1-1 gives the whole variable domain DVKVTQSSRYLVKRTGEKVFLECVQDMDHENMFWYRQDPGLGLRLIYFSYDVKMKEKGDIPEGYSVSREKKERFSLILESASTNQTSMYLCASRLRGRKNTEAFFGQGTRLTVV.

This clone showed up just a few times. This chain connects TRBV9 to TRBJ1-1; D not certain. The CDR3 consists of 14 residues. V shed 5 bases and J shed 4 bases, with 15 bases lying between them. Germline CDR1 is SGDLS and CDR2 is YYNGEE. The CDR3 nucleotides read TGTGCCAGCAGACCATTCAAGGGCCCCACTGAAGCTTTCTTT. It specifies CASRPFKGPTEAFF.